This T cell receptor (beta chain) was recorded in a study of Ad26.COV2.S vaccination and SARS-CoV-2 variants. Study as a whole: Enrollment placed the donor in the COV1001 Ad26.COV2.S trial arm. Donor got 5x10^10 or 1x10^11 viral particles of Ad26.COV2.S.

Regarding the study as a whole: Vaccine and placebo recipients had comparable breadth of non-spike TCRs.

On this clone: Its antigen is not identified.

The treatment is: some 19 received Ad26.COV2.S at low or high dose, single or two shots; roughly five received placebo; per-sample allocation not given. Day 63 after the first vaccine or placebo injection was the time point for sampling. Per the germline V gene, CDR1 is MNHNY and CDR2 is SVGAGI (reference sequence). The CDR3 is 15 residues long. J gave up 4 bases and V 2 bases, and 4 bases lay outside the gene matches. Assay: immunoSEQ multiplex PCR; the TCRdb copy retains only in-frame clones and omits some. Among hundreds of thousands of clones listed, about 88% were seen once. The source is a person aged 18-60 years who received the Ad26.COV2.S COVID-19 vaccine or a placebo. Sequenced here: peripheral blood, sampled in a trial of Ad26.COV2.S vaccine versus placebo. The V and J genes are TRBV6-6 and TRBJ1-3, with 8 nucleotides matching TRBD1. The CDR3 region has the DNA TGTGCCAGCAGTTACAGGACAGGGAGCGGAAACACCATATATTTT. Translation: CASSYRTGSGNTIYF.